The 15 T cell receptor beta chains below all came from one sample that was sequenced in a study of siplizumab effects on memory and regulatory T cells. Method: immunoSEQ multiplex PCR; TCRdb's copy keeps in-frame clones and lacks some. The sample holds roughly 50,000 clones; about 94% are singletons and the top ten take more than 15%. Sequences were obtained from CD8+ T cells sorted from blood. The receptors were gathered from a human donor in good health.

J is TRBJ1-5 and V is TRBV27; 8 bases are shared with TRBD1. V lost 6 bases, J lost 7 bases, and 11 bases stayed unmatched. Germline-derived CDR1 and CDR2 are MNHEY and SMNVEV (reference sequence). The CDR3 runs to 15 residues. CDR3 bases: TGTGCCAGCAGCAACTCAGGGGGCTCATTCCAGCCCCAGCATTTT. Encoded protein: CASSNSGGSFQPQHF.

This chain links TRBV6-1 with TRBJ1-6; D unresolved. Germline-derived CDR1 and CDR2 are MNHNS and SASEGT. Trimming shortened V by 3 bases and J by 9 bases, and 15 bases separated the two germline ends. There are 15 residues in the CDR3. DNA of the CDR3: TGTGCCAGCAGTGAGTGGGCAGTAGGGAGTTCACCCCTCCACTTT. Translation: CASSEWAVGSSPLHF.

V and J are TRBV27 and TRBJ2-2; TRBD2 aligns across 8 bases. Trimming cost V 2 bases and J 2 bases; bases outside gene matches: 16. Germline V gene lookup returns CDR1 MNHEY and CDR2 SMNVEV (reference sequence). This CDR3 is 20 amino acids long. CDR3 residues: CASSLGGPAGVRLNTGELFF. The CDR3 nucleotides are TGTGCCAGCAGTTTAGGAGGCCCAGCGGGAGTCCGCTTAAACACCGGGGAGCTGTTTTTT.

This clone was detected once. The chain uses TRBV13 and TRBJ2-7, with no clear D. V shed 3 bases and J shed 3 bases, with 15 bases lying between them. Germline lookup yields CDR1 PRHDT and CDR2 FYEKMQ (reference sequence). The length of the CDR3 is 15 residues. The CDR3 nucleotides are TGTGCCAGCAGCTTGGCCGGCAGGCCGTTCTACGAGCAGTACTTC. It codes for CASSLAGRPFYEQYF.

The V gene is TRBV30, the J gene TRBJ1-2; D not resolved. With 1 base removed from V and 2 bases from J, the gap between germline ends came to 8 bases. The CDR3 spans 13 residues. The germline V gene has CDR1 GTSNPN and CDR2 SVGIG (reference sequence). CDR3 region: CAWSGGGNYGYTF. In DNA, the CDR3 is TGTGCCTGGAGTGGCGGAGGAAACTATGGCTACACCTTC.

The chain combines TRBV28 with TRBJ1-4; unclear D gene. Germline loops: CDR1 MDHEN, CDR2 SYDVKM. Trimming pared 2 bases from V and 3 bases from J, leaving 10 bases between. The CDR3 length is 15 residues. CDR3 amino acids: CASSLGSEPNEKLFF. CDR3 sequence (DNA): TGTGCCAGCAGTTTAGGGTCGGAACCTAATGAAAAACTGTTTTTT.

V and J are TRBV4-1 and TRBJ2-3, with D tentatively TRBD2 (6 bases). Trimming removed 5 bases at V and 6 bases at J, with 9 bases between. Germline assignment: CDR1 MGHRA and CDR2 YSYEKL. The CDR3 loop spans 12 amino acids. CDR3 loop: CASSEGGDTQYF. The CDR3 DNA reads as TGCGCCAGCAGCGAAGGAGGGGATACGCAGTATTTT.

This chain joins TRBV28 and TRBJ1-5, with D hard to call. The CDR3 contains 11 residues. V was shortened by 7 bases and J by 7 bases, with 8 bases between the two germline ends. Germline CDR1 is MDHEN and CDR2 is SYDVKM. CDR3 coding DNA: TGTGCCAGCAAAGGGCTACAGCCCCAGCATTTT. Its translation is CASKGLQPQHF.

CDR3 DNA: TGTGCCAGCTCACCGGGTCCACCTGGCTATGAGCAGTTCTTC. Its protein product is CASSPGPPGYEQFF. The J gene is TRBJ2-1, the V gene TRBV18; D gene ambiguous. This CDR3 is built from 14 residues. With 3 bases removed from V and 8 bases from J, the gap between germline ends came to 14 bases. Per germline, CDR1 KGHSH and CDR2 LQKENI. The full variable domain, with the rest looked up from reference TRBV18 and TRBJ2-1, is NAGVMQNPRHLVRRRGQEARLRCSPMKGHSHVYWYRQLPEEGLKFMVYLQKENIIDESGMPKERFSAEFPKEGPSILRIQQVVRGDSAAYFCASSPGPPGYEQFFGPGTRLTVL.

This clone has only one observation. J is TRBJ2-7 and V is TRBV5-1; D gene unclear. From germline, CDR1 is SGHRS and CDR2 YFSETQ. The CDR3 is 14 residues long. V was cut by 3 bases and J by 0 bases, with 10 bases left in between. This CDR3 reads CASSWRLDSYEQYF. The CDR3 DNA reads TGCGCCAGCAGCTGGCGGCTCGACTCCTACGAGCAGTACTTC.

The chain is built from TRBV11-3 and TRBJ2-1; unclear D gene. The CDR3 sequence is 14 residues long. Trimming stripped 3 bases from V and 3 bases from J, with 9 bases between. Germline loops: CDR1 SGHNT, CDR2 YENEEA. The CDR3 protein is CASSFSRLYNEQFF. The CDR3 nucleotides are TGTGCCAGCAGCTTTTCCCGACTCTACAATGAGCAGTTCTTC.

A word on this clone: The sample contains more than one DNA sequence encoding this CDR3. The rearrangement joins TRBV7-9 to TRBJ1-1; D ambiguous. The CDR3 has 13 residues. Trimming pared 5 bases from V and 4 bases from J, leaving 11 bases between. The germline V gene encodes CDR1 SEHNR and CDR2 FQNEAQ (reference sequence). DNA for the CDR3: TGTGCCAGCAGCCCCGGCGGAAGCACTGAAGCTTTCTTT. The encoded protein is CASSPGGSTEAFF.

The chain combines TRBV29-1 with TRBJ2-2, with D unclear. CDR1 and CDR2 (germline): SQVTM, ANQGSEA. This CDR3 comprises 13 residues. Between the trimmed V and J ends, which lost 5 bases and 1 base, there was a span of 8 bases. CDR3 in DNA: TGCAGCGTTAGCAGAAGGAACACCGGGGAGCTGTTTTTT. Encoded protein: CSVSRRNTGELFF.

This chain links TRBV14 with TRBJ1-1; possibly TRBD1 for D (5 bases). V was cut by 1 base and J by 4 bases, with 10 bases left in between. Per the germline V gene, CDR1 is SGHDN and CDR2 is FVKESK. The CDR3 is made up of 14 amino acids. CDR3 in DNA: TGTGCCAGCAGCCAAGTTGGGGCTTCCACTGAAGCTTTCTTT. Its translation is CASSQVGASTEAFF.

In its sample, this clone was seen once. V gene TRBV5-1 combines with J gene TRBJ2-3; D gene ambiguous. The germline gives CDR1 SGHRS, CDR2 YFSETQ. Trimming pared 4 bases from V and 0 bases from J, leaving 12 bases between. This CDR3 is built from 15 residues. The CDR3 DNA follows: TGCGCCAGCAGCCCAAGGTCCCTAAGCACAGATACGCAGTATTTT. It specifies CASSPRSLSTDTQYF.